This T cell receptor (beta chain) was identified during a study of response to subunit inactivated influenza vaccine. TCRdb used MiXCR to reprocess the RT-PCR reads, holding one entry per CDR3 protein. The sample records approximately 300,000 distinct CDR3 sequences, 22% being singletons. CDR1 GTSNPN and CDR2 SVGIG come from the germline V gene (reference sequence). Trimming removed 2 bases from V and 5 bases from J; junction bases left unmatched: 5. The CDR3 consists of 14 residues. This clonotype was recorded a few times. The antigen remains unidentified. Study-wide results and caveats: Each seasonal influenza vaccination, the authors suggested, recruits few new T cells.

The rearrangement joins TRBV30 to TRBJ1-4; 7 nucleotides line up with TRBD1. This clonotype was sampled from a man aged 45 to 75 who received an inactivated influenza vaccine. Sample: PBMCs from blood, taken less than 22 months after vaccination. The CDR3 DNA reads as TGTGCCTGGAGTCAGGGCAGGGGGAATGAAAAACTGTTTTTT. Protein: CAWSQGRGNEKLFF.